What follows are 28 T cell receptor beta chains derived from one specimen sequenced in a study of identical twins. TCRdb itself ran the 5' RACE reads through MiXCR, one entry per CDR3 protein. The sample carries over 550,000 distinct CDR3 sequences, less than 9% recorded once. These records were also assigned to another study, of yellow fever vaccine responses in identical twins.

The sequenced material came from PBMCs. Source of these receptors: a woman between 18 and 29 years old in good health.

In this sample, this clonotype turned up a few times. The rearrangement links TRBV4-2 to TRBJ2-1; 8 positions agree with TRBD2. Germline CDR1 reads LGHNA; CDR2 reads YNFKEQ. The CDR3 sequence is 17 residues long. V dropped 0 bases and J dropped 4; count of bases not matched to a gene: 8. The CDR3 DNA sequence: TGTGCCAGCAGCCAAGATCGGGAGGTAGCGGGATACAATGAGCAGTTCTTC. This encodes CASSQDREVAGYNEQFF.

This chain joins TRBV29-1 and TRBJ1-1; weak D call: TRBD1 (6 bases). CDR1 is SQVTM, CDR2 ANQGSEA, per germline. V lost 7 bases and J lost 8, with 17 bases in between. This CDR3 region has 12 residues. The CDR3 DNA sequence: TGCAGCGCCCTACAGGGTGCCGGAGAAGCTTTCTTT. This gives the protein CSALQGAGEAFF.

The rearrangement links TRBV4-1 to TRBJ2-3; TRBD2 aligns across 7 bases. The length of the CDR3 is 18 residues. The germline CDR1 and CDR2 sequences are MGHRA and YSYEKL. Unmatched junction bases numbered 11, after V lost 0 bases and J lost 2 bases. The CDR3 DNA sequence: TGCGCCAGCAGCCAAGAGGTTAGCGGGTTATCACCCACAGATACGCAGTATTTT. It specifies CASSQEVSGLSPTDTQYF.

The gene calls are TRBV5-1 and TRBJ2-2, with 10 bases identical to TRBD2. Germline V lookup: CDR1 SGHRS, CDR2 YFSETQ. The V gene end was trimmed by 4 bases and the J gene end by 1 base; junction bases not matched to a gene: 4. The CDR3 is 16 residues long. The CDR3 sequence: CASSIRTSGNTGELFF. The CDR3 region has the DNA TGCGCCAGCAGCATAAGGACTAGCGGGAACACCGGGGAGCTGTTTTTT.

The table lists this clonotype with many counts. The rearrangement uses TRBV4-1 and TRBJ2-2; D is unclear. The CDR3 loop spans 16 amino acids. Per the germline V gene, CDR1 is MGHRA and CDR2 is YSYEKL. Trimming took off 0 bases at V and 2 bases at J, with 10 bases between the two ends. The CDR3 DNA reads TGCGCCAGCAGCCAAGATCGTAACTTAAACACCGGGGAGCTGTTTTTT. This encodes CASSQDRNLNTGELFF.

This clonotype has just a few counts. The chain carries TRBV24-1 and TRBJ2-5; TRBD1 matches 8 bases. Trimming at V came to 2 bases and at J to 1 base, leaving 2 bases not matched to a gene. Germline V gene data show CDR1 as KGHDR and CDR2 as SFDVKD. This CDR3 spans 15 amino acids. The CDR3 sequence is CATSDWTGTQETQYF. CDR3 DNA: TGTGCCACCAGTGATTGGACAGGGACCCAAGAGACCCAGTACTTC.

This chain uses TRBV7-6 with TRBJ2-3; 13 bases fit TRBD2. Per germline, CDR1 SGHVS and CDR2 FNYEAQ. The CDR3 has 18 amino acids. Trimming at V came to 5 bases and at J to 0 bases, leaving 8 bases not matched to a gene. For the CDR3, the DNA is TGTGCCAGCAGCCTTACTAGCGGGAGGGCCGGGAGCACAGATACGCAGTATTTT. It yields the protein CASSLTSGRAGSTDTQYF.

The sample holds a few counts of this clonotype. The V and J genes are TRBV20-1 and TRBJ2-1; the match to TRBD2 covers 9 bases. This CDR3 comprises 16 residues. V dropped 3 bases and J dropped 8; count of bases not matched to a gene: 14. CDR1 is DFQATT and CDR2 is SNEGSKA in the germline V gene (reference sequence). The CDR3 here is CSASPGLGAGGDEQFF. The CDR3 bases are TGCAGTGCTAGTCCGGGACTAGGCGCGGGGGGGGATGAGCAGTTCTTC.

This sequence joins TRBV12-3 or TRBV12-4 and TRBJ2-5, with D perhaps matching TRBD2 (6 bases). The CDR3 contains 13 residues. V was clipped by 6 bases and J by 8 bases, with 16 bases between them. CDR3 sequence reads: CASRSPGLQTQYF. The CDR3 DNA follows: TGTGCCAGCAGGAGTCCGGGACTGCAAACCCAGTACTTC.

The V and J genes are TRBV20-1 and TRBJ2-5, with D unresolved. V was shortened by 6 bases and J by 5 bases, with 10 bases between the two germline ends. This CDR3 has 11 residues. Germline assignment: CDR1 DFQATT and CDR2 SNEGSKA (reference sequence). The CDR3 protein is CSAAHGETQYF. The CDR3 DNA reads TGCAGTGCCGCACACGGGGAGACCCAGTACTTC.

This chain links TRBV20-1 with TRBJ1-4; D is unclear. Trimming removed 6 bases from V and 2 bases from J, with 10 bases in between. The CDR3 has 13 amino acids. The germline gives CDR1 DFQATT, CDR2 SNEGSKA (reference sequence). The DNA for the CDR3 is TGCAGTGCGTTGACAACCACTAATGAAAAACTGTTTTTT. Translating it yields CSALTTTNEKLFF.

This clonotype turned up a few times. The chain links TRBV5-1 to TRBJ1-1, with TRBD1 identical over 8 bases. Germline V CDR1 and CDR2: SGHRS, YFSETQ. This CDR3 is built from 15 residues. Trimming cost V 4 bases and J 5 bases; bases outside gene matches: 10. For the CDR3, the DNA is TGCGCCAGCAGCCCGGGGGGACAGGTGGGAACTGAAGCTTTCTTT. Translating gives CASSPGGQVGTEAFF.

This clonotype has just one count. The chain combines TRBV4-1 with TRBJ2-5; D is ambiguous. Between the trimmed V and J ends, which lost 0 bases and 9 bases, there was a span of 17 bases. Germline lookup yields CDR1 MGHRA and CDR2 YSYEKL. The CDR3 has 15 amino acids. CDR3 sequence (DNA): TGCGCCAGCAGCCAAGATCGGGCAGGCATGCGAGCCCAGTACTTC. Encoded protein: CASSQDRAGMRAQYF.

This chain connects TRBV5-1 to TRBJ2-1; 8 bases map to TRBD2. From germline, CDR1 is SGHRS and CDR2 YFSETQ. CDR3 size: 14 residues. The V and J ends lost 3 bases and 6 bases, in that order; junction bases with no gene match: 5. In nucleotides, the CDR3 is TGCGCCAGCAGCTCGGCGGGAGGTCCCAATGAGCAGTTCTTC. Its protein product is CASSSAGGPNEQFF.

This clonotype was seen a handful of times. This chain connects TRBV7-9 to TRBJ2-1; no firm D call. Germline V gene sequence: CDR1 SEHNR, CDR2 FQNEAQ (reference sequence). The CDR3 runs to 15 residues. Trimming stripped 3 bases from V and 3 bases from J, with 12 bases between. CDR3 sequence reads: CASSFGLGNYNEQFF. For the CDR3, the DNA is TGTGCCAGCAGCTTTGGGCTAGGGAACTACAATGAGCAGTTCTTC.

In this sample, this clonotype turned up a few times. The chain couples TRBV5-5 to TRBJ2-5, with D possibly being TRBD1 (5 bases). V dropped 4 bases and J dropped 0 bases, with 16 bases sitting between them. This CDR3 is built from 16 residues. Germline V gene sequence: CDR1 SGHKS, CDR2 YYEKEE (reference sequence). Here the CDR3 DNA reads TGTGCCAGCAGCCAATATGACAGATTGTACCAAGAGACCCAGTACTTC. Residues: CASSQYDRLYQETQYF.

The V gene is TRBV4-1, the J gene TRBJ1-4; no reliable D call. The V end was cut by 2 bases, the J end by 7 bases, with 8 bases between. Germline V lookup: CDR1 MGHRA, CDR2 YSYEKL. This CDR3 has 13 amino acids. The CDR3 reads CASSQMAGEKLFF. In DNA form, the CDR3 reads TGCGCCAGCAGCCAAATGGCAGGTGAAAAACTGTTTTTT.

The chain joins TRBV20-1 to TRBJ2-7, with D maybe TRBD2 (6 bases). V lost 5 bases and J lost 0, with 11 bases in between. The length of the CDR3 is 13 residues. Germline loops: CDR1 DFQATT, CDR2 SNEGSKA (reference sequence). The CDR3 DNA follows: TGCAGTGCTTACGACGGGGGCTCCTACGAGCAGTACTTC. This gives the protein CSAYDGGSYEQYF.

There are many counts of this clonotype. The chain links TRBV19 to TRBJ2-1; D gene unclear. The CDR3 totals 16 residues. Trimming took off 3 bases at V and 0 bases at J, with 12 bases between the two ends. CDR1 and CDR2 from the germline V gene are LNHDA and SQIVND (reference sequence). CDR3 loop: CASSMLKTSSYNEQFF. CDR3 coding DNA: TGTGCCAGTAGTATGCTTAAAACCAGCTCCTACAATGAGCAGTTCTTC. The full variable domain, with the rest looked up from reference TRBV19 and TRBJ2-1, is DGGITQSPKYLFRKEGQNVTLSCEQNLNHDAMYWYRQDPGQGLRLIYYSQIVNDFQKGDIAEGYSVSREKKESFPLTVTSAQKNPTAFYLCASSMLKTSSYNEQFFGPGTRLTVL.

The chain uses TRBV3-1 and TRBJ2-1, with 7 bases matching TRBD2. Germline CDR1 LGHDT, CDR2 YNNKEL (reference sequence). The CDR3 has 16 residues. The V and J ends lost 3 bases and 1 base, in that order; junction bases with no gene match: 6. CDR3 sequence (DNA): TGTGCCAGCAGCCAGATGACGGGAGGTTCCTACAATGAGCAGTTCTTC. This sequence encodes CASSQMTGGSYNEQFF.

This clonotype was counted ten times or more. The gene calls are TRBV5-6 and TRBJ1-2; TRBD1 might be the D (6 bases). The CDR3 sequence is 13 residues long. Germline lookup yields CDR1 SGHDT and CDR2 YYEEEE. V was trimmed by 2 bases and J by 5 bases, leaving 10 bases between them. The CDR3 spells CASSFGTPYGYTF. For the CDR3, the DNA is TGTGCCAGCAGCTTCGGGACACCATATGGCTACACCTTC.

The chain links TRBV5-1 to TRBJ2-3, with 7 bases identical to TRBD2. The germline V gene has CDR1 SGHRS and CDR2 YFSETQ. Trimming cost V 4 bases and J 0 bases; bases outside gene matches: 8. CDR3 length: 16 residues. The CDR3 nucleotides read TGCGCCAGCAGCGTTGGGTCTAGCGGAAGCACAGATACGCAGTATTTT. This codes for CASSVGSSGSTDTQYF.

The J gene is TRBJ2-1, the V gene TRBV20-1; tentatively, D is TRBD2 (5 bases). The ends were cut back, 6 bases at V and 8 bases at J, with 23 bases in the middle. CDR3 size: 15 residues. Germline V gene lookup returns CDR1 DFQATT and CDR2 SNEGSKA (reference sequence). CDR3 in DNA: TGCAGTGCCCAAGAGGGATATCCTACTCTTGATGAGCAGTTCTTC. Its translation: CSAQEGYPTLDEQFF.

This clonotype appeared many times. The J gene is TRBJ1-2, the V gene TRBV24-1; possibly TRBD1 for D (5 bases). The CDR3 consists of 16 residues. V was cut by 4 bases and J by 3 bases, with 17 bases left in between. Per the germline V gene, CDR1 is KGHDR and CDR2 is SFDVKD. As DNA, the CDR3 is TGTGCCACCAGTGACCCCAGGGATGGGGGTGACTATGGCTACACCTTC. As protein: CATSDPRDGGDYGYTF.

Only a few counts were recorded for this clonotype. The chain has TRBV15 and TRBJ1-5; D unresolved. Germline V gives CDR1 LNHNV, CDR2 YYDKDF (reference sequence). CDR3 length equals 13 residues. The V and J ends lost 0 bases and 4 bases respectively, with 4 bases between them. This CDR3 reads CATSRDPNQPQHF. The CDR3 coding sequence is TGTGCCACCAGCAGAGACCCAAATCAGCCCCAGCATTTT. Together with reference TRBV15 and TRBJ1-5, the CDR3 gives the full variable domain: DAMVIQNPRYQVTQFGKPVTLSCSQTLNHNVMYWYQQKSSQAPKLLFHYYDKDFNNEADTPDNFQSRRPNTSFCFLDIRSPGLGDTAMYLCATSRDPNQPQHFGDGTRLSIL.

This clonotype was seen a handful of times. J is TRBJ1-6 and V is TRBV4-1; perhaps TRBD1 as D (6 bases). The germline V gene encodes CDR1 MGHRA and CDR2 YSYEKL. The CDR3 runs to 16 residues. Trimming took 1 base from V and 9 from J, leaving 16 bases between them. CDR3 in DNA: TGCGCCAGCAGCCAAGGTCGGGGGGCGACAGGTTCACCCCTCCACTTT. Translating it yields CASSQGRGATGSPLHF.

This clonotype was detected many times. One junction end disagrees with the germline gene, perhaps due to a read error. The DNA for the CDR3 is TGTGCCAGCAGCTTAGCAGGGGATGGCTACACCTTC. Residues: CASSLAGDGYTF. The chain joins TRBV5-1 to TRBJ1-2; perhaps TRBD1 as D (6 bases). The CDR3 has 12 residues. CDR1 SGHRS and CDR2 YFSETQ come from the germline V gene.

This clonotype occurred a few times. Here the CDR3 DNA reads TGTGCCAGCAGCTCCGGACAGGCGCTGTCCTACGAGCAGTACGTC. The encoded protein is CASSSGQALSYEQYV. The V gene is TRBV5-5, the J gene TRBJ2-7; 7 positions match TRBD1. This CDR3 has 15 amino acids. The germline V gene has CDR1 SGHKS and CDR2 YYEKEE (reference sequence). The ends lost 3 bases at V and 1 base at J; junction bases unmatched: 7.